What follows are 27 T cell receptor beta chains derived from one specimen sequenced in a study of blood T cell repertoires in COVID-19. Data came from immunoSEQ multiplex PCR; TCRdb stores just in-frame clones and leaves some out. Among roughly 63,000 clones listed, approximately 92% were seen once. The sample consisted of peripheral blood. Receptors originate from a man aged 50 to 59 with acute or convalescent COVID-19.

The chain recombines TRBV28 with TRBJ2-7; TRBD1 aligns across 9 bases. The CDR3 is 15 amino acids. Germline loops: CDR1 MDHEN, CDR2 SYDVKM. J lost 0 bases, V lost 5 bases, and 5 bases had no gene match. The CDR3 here is CASSRTGVHSYEQYF. CDR3 sequence (DNA): TGTGCCAGCAGTCGGACAGGGGTTCACTCCTACGAGCAGTACTTC.

The chain uses TRBV5-4 and TRBJ2-7, with D possibly TRBD2 on 6 matching bases. V was trimmed by 1 base and J by 6 bases, leaving 17 bases between them. The CDR3 contains 15 residues. Germline V gene lookup returns CDR1 SGHNT and CDR2 YYREEE (reference sequence). Here the CDR3 DNA reads TGTGCCAGCAGCTTGCCGGGAGAGGGAGCCGCCGAGCAGTACTTC. Its translation: CASSLPGEGAAEQYF.

This clone was observed a single time. This chain uses TRBV2 with TRBJ1-1, with D possibly TRBD1 on 5 matching bases. The CDR3 has 13 residues. The germline gives CDR1 SNHLY, CDR2 FYNNEI. Deletions cut 7 bases from V and 5 bases from J, with 14 bases between. In nucleotides, the CDR3 is TGTGCCAGCAATAATGTAGGGGAAACTGAAGCTTTCTTT. This gives the protein CASNNVGETEAFF.

This chain joins TRBV4-2 and TRBJ2-2, with a tentative D call TRBD2 (5 bases). The V end was cut by 0 bases, the J end by 6 bases, with 8 bases between. The CDR3 is 14 amino acids. The germline CDR1 and CDR2 sequences are LGHNA and YNFKEQ. The CDR3 region is CASSQDYGAGELFF. The CDR3 region has the DNA TGTGCCAGCAGCCAAGATTACGGGGCCGGGGAGCTGTTTTTT.

V gene TRBV14 combines with J gene TRBJ1-2, with 7 nucleotides matching TRBD1. V shed 4 bases and J 6 bases; nucleotides not matched to a gene: 5. Per germline, CDR1 SGHDN and CDR2 FVKESK. The CDR3 sequence is 13 residues long. The CDR3 coding sequence is TGTGCCAGCAGCCCCCGACAGGGCCATGGCTACACCTTC. Its protein product is CASSPRQGHGYTF.

V is TRBV19 and J is TRBJ1-5; D might be TRBD1 (6 bases). This CDR3 contains 15 residues. Between the trimmed V and J ends, which lost 0 bases and 7 bases, there was a span of 13 bases. The germline V gene has CDR1 LNHDA and CDR2 SQIVND (reference sequence). The CDR3 DNA follows: TGTGCCAGTAGTATAGATCGGACAGCGCGGCAGCCCCAGCATTTT. As protein: CASSIDRTARQPQHF.

The chain combines TRBV7-9 with TRBJ1-2, with TRBD1 matching over 8 bases. The CDR3 covers 12 residues. CDR1 is SEHNR, CDR2 FQNEAQ, per germline (reference sequence). Germline trimming cut 10 bases from V and 7 bases from J; bases unmatched to any gene: 8. The CDR3 loop is CATEGQEPGYTF. The CDR3 nucleotides read TGTGCCACGGAGGGACAGGAGCCTGGCTACACCTTC.

This rearrangement joins TRBV29-1 to TRBJ2-1, with 8 bases fitting TRBD1. The CDR3 runs 16 residues. Per the germline V gene, CDR1 is SQVTM and CDR2 is ANQGSEA. J was trimmed by 4 bases and V by 4 bases; bases with no gene match: 12. The CDR3 nucleotides read TGCAGCGTTGGGGCCCGAAGGGACAGGTTGTACAATGAGCAGTTCTTC. It encodes CSVGARRDRLYNEQFF.

The chain couples TRBV15 to TRBJ2-1; TRBD1 agrees at 7 bases. Germline CDR1 and CDR2: LNHNV and YYDKDF (reference sequence). J lost 0 bases, V lost 5 bases, and 10 bases had no gene match. CDR3 length: 17 amino acids. CDR3 residues: CATSEDRNPSSYNEQFF. The CDR3 coding sequence is TGTGCCACCAGCGAGGACAGGAATCCTAGCTCCTACAATGAGCAGTTCTTC.

V and J are TRBV7-2 and TRBJ2-4, with 10 bases lining up with TRBD1. The CDR3 extends over 17 amino acids. Germline-derived CDR1 and CDR2 are SGHTA and FQGNSA. V was pared by 5 bases and J by 1 base, with 8 bases of the junction left unmatched. CDR3 loop: CASSKDGTGAAKNIQYF. The CDR3 region has the DNA TGTGCCAGCAGCAAAGACGGGACAGGGGCGGCCAAAAACATTCAGTACTTC.

This sequence joins TRBV3-1 (or the pseudogene TRBV3-2) and TRBJ2-1, with D possibly TRBD1 on 6 matching bases. The CDR3 has 16 residues. Germline V gene sequence: CDR1 LGHDT, CDR2 YNNKEL (reference sequence). Trimming took 1 base from V and 7 from J, leaving 17 bases between them. For the CDR3, the DNA is TGTGCCAGCAGCCAAGTACAGGGTTCGGTACGTAATGAGCAGTTCTTC. It yields the protein CASSQVQGSVRNEQFF.

This clone has a single count. V and J are TRBV14 and TRBJ2-7; 10 nucleotides line up with TRBD1. CDR3 length equals 15 residues. Trimming removed 4 bases from V and 6 bases from J; junction bases left unmatched: 9. Per germline, CDR1 SGHDN and CDR2 FVKESK. The CDR3: CASSPLGTGVAEQYF. The CDR3 bases are TGTGCCAGCAGCCCGCTCGGGACAGGGGTTGCCGAGCAGTACTTC.

The chain links TRBV30 to TRBJ1-5; tentative D call: TRBD1 (6 bases). V gave up 1 base and J gave up 3 bases, with 10 bases separating them. The germline V gene has CDR1 GTSNPN and CDR2 SVGIG (reference sequence). The CDR3 length is 14 residues. The CDR3 protein is CAWSGGHLNQPQHF. CDR3 coding DNA: TGTGCCTGGAGTGGGGGACACCTCAATCAGCCCCAGCATTTT. Together with reference TRBV30 and TRBJ1-5, the CDR3 gives the full variable domain: SQTIHQWPATLVQPVGSPLSLECTVEGTSNPNLYWYRQAAGRGLQLLFYSVGIGQISSEVPQNLSASRPQDRQFILSSKKLLLSDSGFYLCAWSGGHLNQPQHFGDGTRLSIL.

V usage is TRBV28 and J usage is TRBJ1-3; 7 bases line up with TRBD1. Trimming at V came to 4 bases and at J to 0 bases, leaving 3 bases not matched to a gene. This CDR3 is 15 amino acids long. Germline CDR1 and CDR2: MDHEN and SYDVKM. CDR3 sequence reads: CASSWTGYSGNTIYF. CDR3 in DNA: TGTGCCAGCAGTTGGACAGGCTACTCTGGAAACACCATATATTTT.

The chain recombines TRBV5-6 with TRBJ1-6, with D uncertain. V was trimmed by 0 bases and J by 11 bases, leaving 15 bases between them. CDR3 length: 15 residues. Germline lookup yields CDR1 SGHDT and CDR2 YYEEEE. This CDR3 reads CASSLVQAHKPPLHF. The DNA for the CDR3 is TGTGCCAGCAGCTTGGTTCAGGCGCACAAGCCACCCCTCCACTTT.

The chain links TRBV6-2 or TRBV6-3 to TRBJ1-5; 7 bases map to TRBD1. The CDR3 covers 15 residues. CDR1 and CDR2 (germline): MNHEY, SVGEGT. Trimming removed 2 bases from V and 4 bases from J; junction bases left unmatched: 5. DNA of the CDR3: TGTGCCAGCAGTTACGTCACAGGGGTTAATCAGCCCCAGCATTTT. This encodes CASSYVTGVNQPQHF.

The chain uses TRBV14 and TRBJ1-1, with D perhaps matching TRBD1 (6 bases). V was trimmed by 4 bases and J by 0 bases, leaving 9 bases between them. CDR3 length: 14 amino acids. Looked up from germline, CDR1 is SGHDN and CDR2 is FVKESK. Written as DNA, the CDR3 is TGTGCCAGCAGCCGGAGGACAGTGAACACTGAAGCTTTCTTT. Amino acids: CASSRRTVNTEAFF. Complete variable domain (other parts from reference TRBV14 and TRBJ1-1): EAGVTQFPSHSVIEKGQTVTLRCDPISGHDNLYWYRRVMGKEIKFLLHFVKESKQDESGMPNNRFLAERTGGTYSTLKVQPAELEDSGVYFCASSRRTVNTEAFFGQGTRLTVV.

This chain connects TRBV2 to TRBJ1-3, with a tentative D call TRBD1 (6 bases). Germline V lookup: CDR1 SNHLY, CDR2 FYNNEI. V was shortened by 6 bases and J by 1 base, with 7 bases between the two germline ends. The CDR3 extends over 13 amino acids. DNA of the CDR3: TGTGCCAGCAGAACAGGGTCTGGAAACACCATATATTTT. It codes for CASRTGSGNTIYF.

The genes are TRBV2 and TRBJ1-6; weak D call: TRBD1 (6 bases). Trimming cost V 6 bases and J 7 bases, with 16 bases left between them. This CDR3 has 15 residues. Germline CDR1 reads SNHLY; CDR2 reads FYNNEI. CDR3 sequence (DNA): TGTGCCAGCAGATTAACGGGACAAAGCAATTCACCCCTCCACTTT. This codes for CASRLTGQSNSPLHF.

V and J are TRBV3-1 (or the pseudogene TRBV3-2) and TRBJ1-5; possible D gene TRBD1, 6 bases. This CDR3 region has 17 residues. V dropped 0 bases and J dropped 2 bases, with 14 bases sitting between them. Germline V gives CDR1 LGHDT, CDR2 YNNKEL (reference sequence). The CDR3 nucleotides read TGTGCCAGCAGCCAAGACGGGCGGGCAGGGGGCAATCAGCCCCAGCATTTT. Residues: CASSQDGRAGGNQPQHF.

As regards this clone: One end of the junction does not line up with germline, which may come from a read error. The chain carries TRBV28 and TRBJ1-1; weak D call: TRBD1 (6 bases). CDR1 and CDR2 from the germline V gene are MDHEN and SYDVKM. The CDR3 is 12 amino acids. CDR3 in DNA: TGTGCCAGCAGTCCAAATAGACAGGCGGGAGCCTTT. Its protein is CASSPNRQAGAF.

The chain couples TRBV7-2 to TRBJ1-4; 8 positions agree with TRBD1. The germline CDR1 and CDR2 sequences are SGHTA and FQGNSA. The length of the CDR3 is 16 residues. The trim removed 5 bases at V and 8 bases at J, leaving 13 bases unmatched. In nucleotides, the CDR3 is TGTGCCAGCAGCCTCTCCCCGGACAGGGAAAGAGAAAAACTGTTTTTT. Translating it yields CASSLSPDREREKLFF.

The chain recombines TRBV28 with TRBJ2-3; D gene ambiguous. CDR1 is MDHEN and CDR2 is SYDVKM in the germline V gene. The CDR3 consists of 12 residues. Trimming left V 1 base short and J 3 bases short, with 2 bases between. CDR3 nucleotides: TGTGCCAGCAGTTTATTAACAGATACGCAGTATTTT. This encodes CASSLLTDTQYF.

The chain employs TRBV2 and TRBJ1-5; TRBD1 aligns across 7 bases. The CDR3 contains 15 residues. From germline, CDR1 is SNHLY and CDR2 FYNNEI. V gave up 6 bases and J gave up 0 bases; unmatched junction bases: 5. The CDR3 region is CASSQGQYSNQPQHF. CDR3 nucleotide sequence: TGTGCCAGCAGCCAGGGACAGTATAGCAATCAGCCCCAGCATTTT.

The J gene is TRBJ2-1, the V gene TRBV29-1; possibly TRBD2 for D (5 bases). The CDR3 totals 10 residues. Between the trimmed V and J ends, which lost 3 bases and 12 bases, there was a span of 9 bases. Germline V gene lookup returns CDR1 SQVTM and CDR2 ANQGSEA. The chain's CDR3 is CSVDGSGQFF. DNA of the CDR3: TGCAGCGTTGACGGCAGCGGGCAGTTCTTC.

The V gene is TRBV4-3, the J gene TRBJ2-7; D is perhaps TRBD2 (5 bases). Trimming removed 0 bases from V and 3 bases from J, with 9 bases in between. Germline loops: CDR1 LGHNA, CDR2 YSLEER. CDR3 size: 14 residues. The CDR3 loop is CASSQDPGLYEQYV. The CDR3 region has the DNA TGCGCCAGCAGCCAAGACCCCGGACTCTACGAGCAGTACGTC.

The V and J genes are TRBV29-1 and TRBJ1-3; D is undetermined. The CDR3 consists of 14 residues. Germline V gene sequence: CDR1 SQVTM, CDR2 ANQGSEA. Trimming pared 2 bases from V and 1 base from J, leaving 9 bases between. CDR3 residues: CSVEIPRSGNTIYF. For the CDR3, the DNA is TGCAGCGTTGAAATCCCCAGATCTGGAAACACCATATATTTT.